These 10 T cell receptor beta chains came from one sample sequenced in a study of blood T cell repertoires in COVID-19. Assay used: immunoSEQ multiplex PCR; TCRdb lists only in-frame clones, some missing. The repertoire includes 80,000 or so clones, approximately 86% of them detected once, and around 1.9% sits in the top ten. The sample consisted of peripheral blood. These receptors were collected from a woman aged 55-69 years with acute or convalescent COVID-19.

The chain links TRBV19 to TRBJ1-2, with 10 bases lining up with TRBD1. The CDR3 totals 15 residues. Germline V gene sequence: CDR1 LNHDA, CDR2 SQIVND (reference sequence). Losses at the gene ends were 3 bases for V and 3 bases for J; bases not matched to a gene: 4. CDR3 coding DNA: TGTGCCAGTAGTATGGGACAGGGGTACCACTATGGCTACACCTTC. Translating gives CASSMGQGYHYGYTF.

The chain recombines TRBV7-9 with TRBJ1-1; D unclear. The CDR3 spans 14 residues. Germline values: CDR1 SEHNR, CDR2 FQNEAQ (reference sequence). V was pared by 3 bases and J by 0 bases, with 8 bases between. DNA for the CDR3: TGTGCCAGCAGCTTGCGAGAGCTGAACACTGAAGCTTTCTTT. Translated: CASSLRELNTEAFF.

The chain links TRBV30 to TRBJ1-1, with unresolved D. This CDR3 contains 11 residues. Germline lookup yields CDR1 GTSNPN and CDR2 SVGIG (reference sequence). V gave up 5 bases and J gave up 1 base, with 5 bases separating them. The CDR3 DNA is TGTGCCTGGGCTAAGAACACTGAAGCTTTCTTT. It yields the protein CAWAKNTEAFF.

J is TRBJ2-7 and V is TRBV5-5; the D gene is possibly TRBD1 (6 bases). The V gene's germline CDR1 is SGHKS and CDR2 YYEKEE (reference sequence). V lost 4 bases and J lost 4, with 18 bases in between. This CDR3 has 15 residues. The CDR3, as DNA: TGTGCCAGCAGCGGCCAGGGGATGGGATCGTACGAGCAGTACTTC. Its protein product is CASSGQGMGSYEQYF.

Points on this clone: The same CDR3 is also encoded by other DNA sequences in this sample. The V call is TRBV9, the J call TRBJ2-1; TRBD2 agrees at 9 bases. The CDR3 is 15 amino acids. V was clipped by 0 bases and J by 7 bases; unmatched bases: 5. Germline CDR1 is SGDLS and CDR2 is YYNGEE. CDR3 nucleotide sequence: TGTGCCAGCAGCGTAGGCGGGAGGGCTAGGAATGAGCAGTTCTTC. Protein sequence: CASSVGGRARNEQFF. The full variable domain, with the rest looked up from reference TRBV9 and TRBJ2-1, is DSGVTQTPKHLITATGQRVTLRCSPRSGDLSVYWYQQSLDQGLQFLIQYYNGEERAKGNILERFSAQQFPDLHSELNLSSLELGDSALYFCASSVGGRARNEQFFGPGTRLTVL.

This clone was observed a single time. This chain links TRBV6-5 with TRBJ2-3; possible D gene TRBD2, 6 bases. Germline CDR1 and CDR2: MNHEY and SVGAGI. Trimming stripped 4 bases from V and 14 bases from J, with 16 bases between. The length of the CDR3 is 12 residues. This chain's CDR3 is CASSSGTDKWYF. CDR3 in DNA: TGTGCCAGCAGTTCCGGGACTGATAAGTGGTATTTT.

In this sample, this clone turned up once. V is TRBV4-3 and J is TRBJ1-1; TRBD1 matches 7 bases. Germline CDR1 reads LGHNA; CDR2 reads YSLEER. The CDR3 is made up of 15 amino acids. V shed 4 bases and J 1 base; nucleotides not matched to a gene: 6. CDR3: CASSLTGLSNTEAFF. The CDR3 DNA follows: TGCGCCAGCAGCCTGACAGGGCTCTCGAACACTGAAGCTTTCTTT.

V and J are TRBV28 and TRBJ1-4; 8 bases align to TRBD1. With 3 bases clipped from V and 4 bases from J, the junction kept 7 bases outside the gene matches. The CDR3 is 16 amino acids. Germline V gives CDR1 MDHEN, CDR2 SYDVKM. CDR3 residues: CASSFGPQGVNEKLFF. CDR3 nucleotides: TGTGCCAGCAGTTTTGGACCACAGGGGGTTAATGAAAAACTGTTTTTT.

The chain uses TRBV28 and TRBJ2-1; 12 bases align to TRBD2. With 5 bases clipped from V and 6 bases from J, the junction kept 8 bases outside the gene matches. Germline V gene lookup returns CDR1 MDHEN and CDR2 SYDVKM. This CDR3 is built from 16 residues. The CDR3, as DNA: TGTGCCAGCAGTCCCGCCGCTAGCGGGAGGGGCAATGAGCAGTTCTTC. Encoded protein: CASSPAASGRGNEQFF.

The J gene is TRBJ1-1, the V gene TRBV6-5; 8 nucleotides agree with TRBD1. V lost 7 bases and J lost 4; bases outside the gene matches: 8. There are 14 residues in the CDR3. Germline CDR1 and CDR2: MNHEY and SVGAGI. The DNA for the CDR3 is TGTGCCAGCATTCCAGGGACAGGTATCACTGAAGCTTTCTTT. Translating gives CASIPGTGITEAFF.